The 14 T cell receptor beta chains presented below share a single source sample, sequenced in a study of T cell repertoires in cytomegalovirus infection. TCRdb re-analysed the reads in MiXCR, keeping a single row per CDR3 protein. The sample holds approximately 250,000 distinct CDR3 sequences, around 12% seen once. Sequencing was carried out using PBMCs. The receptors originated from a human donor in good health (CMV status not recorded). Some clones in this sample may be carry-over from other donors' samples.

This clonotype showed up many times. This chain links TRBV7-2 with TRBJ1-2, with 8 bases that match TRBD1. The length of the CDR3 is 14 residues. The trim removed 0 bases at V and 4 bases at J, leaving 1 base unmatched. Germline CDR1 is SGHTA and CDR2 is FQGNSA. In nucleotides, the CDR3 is TGTGCCAGCAGCTTAGCTACAGGGGGCTATGGCTACACCTTC. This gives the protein CASSLATGGYGYTF. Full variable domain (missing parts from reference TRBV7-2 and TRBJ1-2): GAGVSQSPSNKVTEKGKDVELRCDPISGHTALYWYRQSLGQGLEFLIYFQGNSAPDKSGLPSDRFSAERTGGSVSTLTIQRTQQEDSAVYLCASSLATGGYGYTFGSGTRLTVV.

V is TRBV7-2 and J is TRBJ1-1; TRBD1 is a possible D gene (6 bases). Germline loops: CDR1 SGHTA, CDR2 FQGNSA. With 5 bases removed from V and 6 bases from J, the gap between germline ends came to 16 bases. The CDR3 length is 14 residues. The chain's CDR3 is CASSHEGGAPEAFF. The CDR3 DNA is TGTGCCAGCAGCCACGAGGGGGGGGCCCCTGAAGCTTTCTTT.

The CDR3 coding sequence is TGCGCCAGCTGGGGGGACGTATGGAGTGAGACCCAGTACTTC. This gives the protein CASWGDVWSETQYF. The chain uses TRBV5-1 and TRBJ2-5, with D perhaps matching TRBD2 (6 bases). Germline-derived CDR1 and CDR2 are SGHRS and YFSETQ. The CDR3 is 14 residues long. V gave up 7 bases and J gave up 5 bases, with 18 bases separating them.

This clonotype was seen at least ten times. For the CDR3, the DNA is TGTGCCAGCAGCTTAGTTACAGGGGGCAGCGATGGCTACACCTTC. Its protein product is CASSLVTGGSDGYTF. The chain has TRBV7-8 and TRBJ1-2, with 9 bases identical to TRBD1. The CDR3 loop spans 15 amino acids. Trimming removed 1 base from V and 6 bases from J; junction bases left unmatched: 6. The germline CDR1 and CDR2 sequences are SGHVS and FQNEAQ.

CDR3 in amino acids: CSVERWGGHTEAFF. The DNA for the CDR3 is TGCAGCGTTGAAAGGTGGGGAGGACACACTGAAGCTTTCTTT. The chain is built from TRBV29-1 and TRBJ1-1; D not resolved. Trimming cost V 2 bases and J 3 bases, with 13 bases left between them. Germline V CDR1 and CDR2: SQVTM, ANQGSEA. The length of the CDR3 is 14 residues.

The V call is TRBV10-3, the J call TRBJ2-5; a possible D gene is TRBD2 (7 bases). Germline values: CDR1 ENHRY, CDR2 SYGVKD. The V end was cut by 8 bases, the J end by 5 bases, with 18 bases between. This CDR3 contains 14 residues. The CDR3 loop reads CAISTGGPGETQYF. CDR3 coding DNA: TGTGCCATCTCCACCGGGGGGCCGGGTGAGACCCAGTACTTC.

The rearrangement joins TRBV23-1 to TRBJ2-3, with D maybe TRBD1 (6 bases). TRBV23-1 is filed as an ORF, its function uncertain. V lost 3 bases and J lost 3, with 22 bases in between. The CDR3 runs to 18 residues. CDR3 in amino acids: CASSHRGLTRPVTDTQYF. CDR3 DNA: TGCGCCAGCAGTCACAGGGGCCTTACTAGGCCGGTTACAGATACGCAGTATTTT.

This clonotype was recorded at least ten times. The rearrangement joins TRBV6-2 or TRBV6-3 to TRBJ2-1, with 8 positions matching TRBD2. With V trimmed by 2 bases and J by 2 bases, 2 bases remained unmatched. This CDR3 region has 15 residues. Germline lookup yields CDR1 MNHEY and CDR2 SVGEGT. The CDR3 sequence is CASSYPGGPYNEQFF. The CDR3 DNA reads TGTGCCAGCAGTTACCCGGGGGGGCCCTACAATGAGCAGTTCTTC.

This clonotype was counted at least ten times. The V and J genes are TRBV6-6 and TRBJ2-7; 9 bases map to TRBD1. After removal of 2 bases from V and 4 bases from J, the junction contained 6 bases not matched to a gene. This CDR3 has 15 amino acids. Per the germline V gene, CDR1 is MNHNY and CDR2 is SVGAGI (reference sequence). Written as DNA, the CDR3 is TGTGCCAGCAGTTACGCCGGGACAGGGTTTTACGAGCAGTACTTC. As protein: CASSYAGTGFYEQYF.

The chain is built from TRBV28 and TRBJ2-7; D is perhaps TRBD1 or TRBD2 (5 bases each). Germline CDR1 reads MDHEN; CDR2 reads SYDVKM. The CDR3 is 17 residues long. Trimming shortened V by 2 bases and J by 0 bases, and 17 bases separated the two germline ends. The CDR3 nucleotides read TGTGCCAGCAGTTTACTCCTGGGACCATCCCCCTCCTACGAGCAGTACTTC. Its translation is CASSLLLGPSPSYEQYF.

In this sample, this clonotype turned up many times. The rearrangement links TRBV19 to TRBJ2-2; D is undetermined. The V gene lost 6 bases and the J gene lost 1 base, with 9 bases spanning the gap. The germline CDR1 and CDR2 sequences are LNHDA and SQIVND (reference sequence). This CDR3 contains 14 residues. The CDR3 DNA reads TGTGCCAGTAGGAAAGCGTGGAACACCGGGGAGCTGTTTTTT. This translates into CASRKAWNTGELFF.

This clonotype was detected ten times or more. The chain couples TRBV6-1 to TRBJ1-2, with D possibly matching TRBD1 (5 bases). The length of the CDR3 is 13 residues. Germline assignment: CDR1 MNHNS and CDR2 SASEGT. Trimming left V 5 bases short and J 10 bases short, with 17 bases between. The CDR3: CASSSPAQDAYTF. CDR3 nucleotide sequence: TGTGCCAGCAGTTCTCCGGCACAGGATGCCTACACCTTC.

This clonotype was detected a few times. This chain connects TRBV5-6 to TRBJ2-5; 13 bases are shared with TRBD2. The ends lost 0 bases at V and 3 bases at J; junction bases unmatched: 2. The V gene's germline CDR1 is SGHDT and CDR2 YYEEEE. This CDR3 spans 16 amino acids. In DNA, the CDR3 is TGTGCCAGCAGCTTGGGCGGACTAGCGGGGGAAGAGACCCAGTACTTC. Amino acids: CASSLGGLAGEETQYF.

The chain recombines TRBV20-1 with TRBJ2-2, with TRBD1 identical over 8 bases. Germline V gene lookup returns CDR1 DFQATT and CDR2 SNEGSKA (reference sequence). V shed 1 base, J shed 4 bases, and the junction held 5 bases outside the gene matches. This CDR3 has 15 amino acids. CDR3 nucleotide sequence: TGCAGTGCTAGAGGACCCGGGACAGGCACCGGGGAGCTGTTTTTT. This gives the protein CSARGPGTGTGELFF.